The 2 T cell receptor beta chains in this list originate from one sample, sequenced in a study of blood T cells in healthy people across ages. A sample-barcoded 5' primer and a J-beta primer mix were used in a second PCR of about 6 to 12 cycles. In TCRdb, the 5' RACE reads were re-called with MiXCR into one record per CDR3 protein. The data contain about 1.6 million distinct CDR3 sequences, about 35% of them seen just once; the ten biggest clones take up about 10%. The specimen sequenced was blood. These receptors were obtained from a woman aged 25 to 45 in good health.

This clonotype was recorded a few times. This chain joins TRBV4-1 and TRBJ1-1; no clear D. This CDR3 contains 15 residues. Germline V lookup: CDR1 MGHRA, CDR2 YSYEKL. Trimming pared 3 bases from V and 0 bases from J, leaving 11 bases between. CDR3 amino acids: CASSQNELVNTEAFF. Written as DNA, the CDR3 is TGCGCCAGCAGCCAGAATGAGCTGGTGAACACTGAAGCTTTCTTT.

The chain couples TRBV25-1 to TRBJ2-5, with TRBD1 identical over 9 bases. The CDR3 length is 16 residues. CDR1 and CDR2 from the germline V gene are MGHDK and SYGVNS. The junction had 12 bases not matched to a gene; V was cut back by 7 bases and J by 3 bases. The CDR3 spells CASTSGQGMSEETQYF. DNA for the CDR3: TGTGCCAGCACTTCGGGACAGGGAATGTCGGAAGAGACCCAGTACTTC. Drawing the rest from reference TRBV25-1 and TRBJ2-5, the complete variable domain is EADIYQTPRYLVIGTGKKITLECSQTMGHDKMYWYQQDPGMELHLIHYSYGVNSTEKGDLSSESTVSRIRTEHFPLTLESARPSHTSQYLCASTSGQGMSEETQYFGPGTRLLVL.